Here is one T cell receptor beta chain with its context. This clone has just one count. This clone's antigen is unknown. Base-call qualities are not available, and no considerably larger clone is one nucleotide away. Participants in the prospective study were enrolled through a virtual design, were aged roughly 18 to 90 years, and lived in 24 United States geographic areas. In the prospective study, participants were assigned to cohorts based on the clinical history participants reported in a screening survey and a study questionnaire. Exposed participants had been in contact, within 2 weeks of entering the study, with a person who had a PCR-confirmed or clinician-diagnosed case of COVID-19. In the prospective study, whole blood, serum and a nasopharyngeal or oropharyngeal swab were collected from each participant by mobile phlebotomists. Over a roughly 2-month period, participants in the prospective study had the option of providing additional blood draws and questionnaires. Before DNA extraction, prospective study blood samples were shipped either frozen or at room temperature.

This entry belongs to a study of blood T cell repertoires in COVID-19 (dated by TCRdb to the early 2020s). Notes on the research overall: Samples covering the acute and convalescent phases of COVID-19 were provided by collaborators in the United States, Italy and Spain. The repertoires were made available in a free public database intended to serve as a resource for research on the immune response to SARS-CoV-2. The material from the prospective study consisted of cDNA or gDNA derived from T cells, B-cell-depleted T cells, or PBMCs. Nearly every sample came with metadata listing a de-identified subject ID, COVID-19 status, age in years and sex. Where HLA class I and class II types were available, the types were taken from metadata supplied by the sample provider, not from assay-based typing. The dataset comprised deeply sampled blood TCRbeta repertoires from subjects exposed to, actively infected with, or recovered from COVID-19. Samples were obtained from the ongoing ImmuneRACE study (first 160 participants) and from 1,254 subjects provided by 6 global collaborators.

Paper-wide results and their limitations: Clinical and demographic metadata were provided uncurated, with the amount varying by source and participant.

For this chain, trimming is 2 bases at the V end and 10 bases at the J end, and the number of junction bases without a gene match is 6. The CDR3 has 15 amino acids, counting the end cysteine and phenylalanine. This entry keeps only the CDR3 DNA: 45 bases, framed from base 1. The germline V gene gives CDR1 as KGHDR and CDR2 as SFDVKD. TCRbeta CDR3 regions were amplified from genomic DNA using the immunoSEQ Assay, a bias-controlled multiplex PCR. Concerning the study's data processing: The number of nucleated cells in each sample was estimated from the amplification of reference gene primers within the assay. Sequence reads were collapsed and filtered to measure the absolute abundance of every unique TCRbeta CDR3 rearrangement. For each sample, productive Simpson clonality was calculated as the square root of Simpson's diversity index over productive rearrangements. The table comes from immuneACCESS by way of TCRdb, which keeps in-frame sequences with V and J called. Part of the clones is missing from these tables; in studies checked, under half for an unresolved V gene and the rest for unknown reasons. V and J calls and clone size come straight from that table; D and trimming were deduced from the DNA. This sample gives about 300,000 clones in total; around 92% of them show up just once. Clones ranked in the top ten supply less than 3% of the sample.

The chain couples TRBV24-1 to TRBJ1-6; 8 central bases correspond to TRBD1. This TCR derives from a woman aged 45-59 years who had been exposed to COVID-19. Material for sequencing was PBMCs or T cells enriched from blood (not recorded which). The DNA sequence is given as TGTGCCACCAGTGATTCCCGGACAGGGCTCTCACCCCTCCACTTT. Its protein is CATSDSRTGLSPLHF.